The rows below give T cell receptor beta chains drawn from one sample of a study of T-cell reconstitution after alpha-beta-depleted transplantation in children. A single record per CDR3 protein comes from TCRdb applying MiXCR to the PCR reads. The data show a few hundred thousand distinct CDR3 sequences, about an eighth seen once. Sequencing used PBMCs, mostly from graft donor cells, obtained 360 days after TCRalphabeta/CD19-depleted stem cell transplant. These receptors originate from a male patient younger than 18 who had a stem cell transplant for acute myeloid leukemia, so the T cells may come from the graft donor. The CDR3 runs from the conserved cysteine through the conserved F or W. Each record gives: V gene, D gene, J gene, clone size, CDR3 protein, CDR3 DNA. A D gene is named only where the DNA matches it firmly. Clone size is not always given. Where it is, it says once, few, many or a class for expanded clones.

v_call: TRBV20-1
d_call: TRBD2
j_call: TRBJ2-7
clone_size: few
cdr3_aa: CSARTWEGLYEQYF
cdr3_nt: TGCAGTGCTCGGACGTGGGAGGGCCTCTACGAGCAGTACTTC

v_call: TRBV20-1
d_call: .
j_call: TRBJ2-1
clone_size: few
cdr3_aa: CSAHGGPHNEQFF
cdr3_nt: TGCAGTGCTCACGGGGGGCCACACAATGAGCAGTTCTTC

v_call: TRBV28
d_call: .
j_call: TRBJ2-5
clone_size: many
cdr3_aa: CASWERGDQYF
cdr3_nt: TGTGCCAGCTGGGAGAGGGGTGACCAGTACTTC

v_call: TRBV7-8
d_call: TRBD2
j_call: TRBJ2-7
clone_size: .
cdr3_aa: CASSFLVSGSWEQYF
cdr3_nt: TGTGCCAGCAGCTTCTTGGTCAGCGGGAGTTGGGAGCAGTACTTC

v_call: TRBV20-1
d_call: TRBD2
j_call: TRBJ2-7
clone_size: few
cdr3_aa: CSAVSGSYEQYF
cdr3_nt: TGCAGTGCTGTTAGCGGGTCCTACGAGCAGTACTTC

v_call: TRBV10-3
d_call: .
j_call: TRBJ1-6
clone_size: few
cdr3_aa: CAISESMQNNSPLHF
cdr3_nt: TGTGCCATCAGTGAGTCGATGCAGAATAATTCACCCCTCCACTTT

v_call: TRBV14
d_call: .
j_call: TRBJ2-1
clone_size: many
cdr3_aa: CASSQALYNEQFF
cdr3_nt: TGTGCCAGCAGCCAAGCCCTTTACAATGAGCAGTTCTTC

v_call: TRBV9
d_call: TRBD2
j_call: TRBJ2-7
clone_size: .
cdr3_aa: CASSPMRLAGGGEQYF
cdr3_nt: TGTGCCAGCAGCCCCATGAGACTAGCGGGAGGAGGCGAGCAGTACTTC

v_call: TRBV7-9
d_call: .
j_call: TRBJ2-1
clone_size: many
cdr3_aa: CASSLEGTSYNEQFF
cdr3_nt: TGTGCCAGCAGCTTGGAGGGTACGAGCTACAATGAGCAGTTCTTC

v_call: TRBV25-1
d_call: .
j_call: TRBJ2-7
clone_size: .
cdr3_aa: CASPSDPYFSYEQYF
cdr3_nt: TGTGCCAGCCCGTCCGATCCCTACTTCTCCTACGAGCAGTACTTC

v_call: TRBV28
d_call: TRBD1
j_call: TRBJ2-1
clone_size: .
cdr3_aa: CASSLPDRGRRNEQFF
cdr3_nt: TGTGCCAGCAGTTTACCCGACAGGGGAAGGCGGAATGAGCAGTTCTTC

v_call: TRBV5-4
d_call: TRBD2
j_call: TRBJ2-1
clone_size: many
cdr3_aa: CASNLRTLAGGKDNEQFF
cdr3_nt: TGTGCCAGCAACCTGCGGACCCTAGCGGGGGGGAAAGACAATGAGCAGTTCTTC

v_call: TRBV7-3
d_call: .
j_call: TRBJ2-1
clone_size: .
cdr3_aa: CASSRTGGNLYNEQFF
cdr3_nt: TGTGCCAGCAGCCGGACTGGTGGAAATCTCTACAATGAGCAGTTCTTC

v_call: TRBV20-1
d_call: TRBD1
j_call: TRBJ2-2
clone_size: .
cdr3_aa: CSARQQGARGGELFF
cdr3_nt: TGCAGTGCTCGCCAACAGGGGGCGCGAGGCGGGGAGCTGTTTTTT

v_call: TRBV6-1
d_call: TRBD2
j_call: TRBJ2-2
clone_size: many
cdr3_aa: CASQAGFAGELFF
cdr3_nt: TGTGCCTCCCAAGCGGGGTTTGCCGGGGAGCTGTTTTTT

v_call: TRBV29-1
d_call: .
j_call: TRBJ1-1
clone_size: few
cdr3_aa: CSARDGEAFF
cdr3_nt: TGCAGCGCACGCGACGGTGAAGCTTTCTTT

v_call: TRBV3-1
d_call: .
j_call: TRBJ2-7
clone_size: .
cdr3_aa: CASSQVAKVIHEQYF
cdr3_nt: TGTGCCAGCAGCCAGGTAGCGAAAGTCATCCACGAGCAGTACTTC

v_call: TRBV7-6
d_call: .
j_call: TRBJ2-7
clone_size: many
cdr3_aa: CASSLVDRDPIREQYF
cdr3_nt: TGTGCCAGCAGCTTAGTCGACCGAGACCCAATACGAGAGCAGTACTTC

v_call: TRBV20-1
d_call: TRBD2
j_call: TRBJ2-1
clone_size: few
cdr3_aa: CSAGGLAGINEQFF
cdr3_nt: TGCAGTGCCGGGGGGCTAGCGGGAATCAATGAGCAGTTCTTC

v_call: TRBV5-5
d_call: .
j_call: TRBJ2-3
clone_size: .
cdr3_aa: CASSLVTGSYTQYF
cdr3_nt: TGTGCCAGCAGCTTGGTTACGGGTTCTTATACGCAGTATTTT

v_call: TRBV7-9
d_call: .
j_call: TRBJ2-7
clone_size: few
cdr3_aa: CASSSLGTRNEQYF
cdr3_nt: TGTGCCAGCAGCTCCCTCGGGACTCGAAACGAGCAGTACTTC

v_call: TRBV7-2
d_call: .
j_call: TRBJ2-1
clone_size: .
cdr3_aa: CASSTTRGGAGEQFF
cdr3_nt: TGTGCCAGCAGCACTACTAGAGGGGGGGCTGGTGAGCAGTTCTTC

v_call: TRBV2
d_call: .
j_call: TRBJ1-4
clone_size: .
cdr3_aa: CASSPKRPTRFMNEKLFF
cdr3_nt: TGTGCCAGCAGCCCGAAACGGCCTACACGGTTCATGAATGAAAAACTGTTTTTT

v_call: TRBV7-8
d_call: .
j_call: TRBJ2-1
clone_size: few
cdr3_aa: CASSLGARGDEQFF
cdr3_nt: TGTGCCAGCAGCTTAGGAGCTAGAGGGGATGAGCAGTTCTTC

v_call: TRBV20-1
d_call: TRBD2
j_call: TRBJ2-3
clone_size: many
cdr3_aa: CSADSGRAGTDTQYF
cdr3_nt: TGCAGTGCTGATAGCGGGAGGGCCGGCACAGATACGCAGTATTTT

v_call: TRBV6-2/TRBV6-3
d_call: TRBD1
j_call: TRBJ2-1
clone_size: .
cdr3_aa: CASCRPGTVSPVNEQFF
cdr3_nt: TGTGCCAGCTGTAGACCCGGGACAGTATCCCCCGTCAATGAGCAGTTCTTC

v_call: TRBV20-1
d_call: TRBD2
j_call: TRBJ2-3
clone_size: .
cdr3_aa: CSATEGTSGTDTQYF
cdr3_nt: TGCAGTGCTACGGAGGGGACTAGCGGCACAGATACGCAGTATTTT

v_call: TRBV28
d_call: TRBD2
j_call: TRBJ2-3
clone_size: .
cdr3_aa: CASNLAGSTDTQYF
cdr3_nt: TGTGCCAGCAATCTAGCGGGGAGCACAGATACGCAGTATTTT

v_call: TRBV7-8
d_call: .
j_call: TRBJ2-7
clone_size: few
cdr3_aa: CASSPIGGSYEQYF
cdr3_nt: TGTGCCAGCAGCCCCATAGGGGGCTCCTACGAGCAGTACTTC

v_call: TRBV4-2
d_call: TRBD2
j_call: TRBJ2-7
clone_size: .
cdr3_aa: CASSPREALYEQYF
cdr3_nt: TGTGCCAGCAGCCCGCGGGAGGCCCTCTACGAGCAGTACTTC

v_call: TRBV20-1
d_call: TRBD2
j_call: TRBJ2-3
clone_size: .
cdr3_aa: CSAIPRTSGSTDTQYF
cdr3_nt: TGCAGTGCTATACCCCGGACTAGCGGGAGCACAGATACGCAGTATTTT

v_call: TRBV20-1
d_call: TRBD1
j_call: TRBJ1-4
clone_size: few
cdr3_aa: CSARDLIGQANEKLFF
cdr3_nt: TGCAGTGCTAGAGATCTCATAGGACAGGCGAATGAAAAACTGTTTTTT

v_call: TRBV6-2/TRBV6-3
d_call: .
j_call: TRBJ1-1
clone_size: .
cdr3_aa: CASSYPDSFDAFF
cdr3_nt: TGTGCCAGCAGTTACCCAGACTCGTTTGACGCTTTCTTT

v_call: TRBV5-1
d_call: .
j_call: TRBJ2-5
clone_size: few
cdr3_aa: CASSLGGVTQETQYF
cdr3_nt: TGCGCCAGCAGCTTGGGGGGGGTAACCCAAGAGACCCAGTACTTC

v_call: TRBV28
d_call: .
j_call: TRBJ2-7
clone_size: many
cdr3_aa: CASIPSTGAPSYEQYF
cdr3_nt: TGTGCCAGCATCCCATCGACGGGGGCCCCATCCTACGAGCAGTACTTC

v_call: TRBV3-1
d_call: TRBD1
j_call: TRBJ2-1
clone_size: .
cdr3_aa: CASSLTGTGPNEQFF
cdr3_nt: TGTGCCAGCAGCCTTACCGGGACAGGGCCCAATGAGCAGTTCTTC

v_call: TRBV29-1
d_call: .
j_call: TRBJ2-1
clone_size: many
cdr3_aa: CSVVANEQFF
cdr3_nt: TGCAGCGTTGTAGCCAATGAGCAGTTCTTC

v_call: TRBV6-1
d_call: .
j_call: TRBJ2-7
clone_size: few
cdr3_aa: CASSPQGLAKRSSYEQYF
cdr3_nt: TGTGCCAGCAGTCCGCAGGGGTTAGCAAAAAGGAGCTCCTACGAGCAGTACTTC

v_call: TRBV12-3/TRBV12-4
d_call: TRBD2
j_call: TRBJ2-7
clone_size: many
cdr3_aa: CASSFSLAGISYEQYF
cdr3_nt: TGTGCCAGCAGTTTTTCGCTAGCGGGAATCTCCTACGAGCAGTACTTC

v_call: TRBV12-3/TRBV12-4
d_call: TRBD2
j_call: TRBJ2-7
clone_size: few
cdr3_aa: CASSFSRLAVYEQYF
cdr3_nt: TGTGCCAGCAGTTTTTCCAGACTAGCGGTCTACGAGCAGTACTTC

v_call: TRBV20-1
d_call: .
j_call: TRBJ1-4
clone_size: few
cdr3_aa: CSASGPIYEKLFF
cdr3_nt: TGCAGTGCCTCCGGGCCGATCTATGAAAAACTGTTTTTT

v_call: TRBV6-2/TRBV6-3
d_call: .
j_call: TRBJ2-1
clone_size: many
cdr3_aa: CASSYYPDNEQFF
cdr3_nt: TGTGCCAGCAGTTATTACCCGGACAATGAGCAGTTCTTC

v_call: TRBV15
d_call: .
j_call: TRBJ2-7
clone_size: .
cdr3_aa: CATKPGTLSSYEQYF
cdr3_nt: TGTGCCACGAAGCCCGGGACTTTAAGCTCCTACGAGCAGTACTTC

v_call: TRBV2
d_call: .
j_call: TRBJ2-1
clone_size: many
cdr3_aa: CVSLRTVYNEQFF
cdr3_nt: TGTGTCAGCCTCAGGACAGTTTACAATGAGCAGTTCTTC

v_call: TRBV29-1
d_call: .
j_call: TRBJ2-3
clone_size: .
cdr3_aa: CSVENWGRGADTQYF
cdr3_nt: TGCAGCGTTGAAAACTGGGGCAGGGGGGCAGATACGCAGTATTTT

v_call: TRBV5-1
d_call: .
j_call: TRBJ1-1
clone_size: few
cdr3_aa: CASSKIGPLNTEAFF
cdr3_nt: TGCGCCAGCAGCAAAATTGGGCCCTTGAACACTGAAGCTTTCTTT

v_call: TRBV27
d_call: .
j_call: TRBJ2-7
clone_size: .
cdr3_aa: CASSLGGGNWLWGYEQYF
cdr3_nt: TGTGCCAGCAGTTTGGGAGGGGGGAACTGGCTTTGGGGCTACGAGCAGTACTTC

v_call: TRBV12-3/TRBV12-4
d_call: .
j_call: TRBJ1-1
clone_size: few
cdr3_aa: CASSLGLEGTEAFF
cdr3_nt: TGTGCCAGCAGTTTAGGGCTGGAGGGCACTGAAGCTTTCTTT

v_call: TRBV15
d_call: TRBD2
j_call: TRBJ2-1
clone_size: .
cdr3_aa: CATSNSQPSGRVNEQFF
cdr3_nt: TGTGCCACCAGCAATTCCCAACCTAGCGGGAGAGTCAATGAGCAGTTCTTC

v_call: TRBV29-1
d_call: .
j_call: TRBJ1-4
clone_size: .
cdr3_aa: CSVGRGAKLFF
cdr3_nt: TGCAGCGTTGGGAGAGGGGCAAAACTGTTTTTT

v_call: TRBV6-6
d_call: .
j_call: TRBJ2-5
clone_size: few
cdr3_aa: CASSHADKETQYF
cdr3_nt: TGTGCCAGCAGCCACGCGGATAAAGAGACCCAGTACTTC

v_call: TRBV6-5
d_call: .
j_call: TRBJ1-2
clone_size: once
cdr3_aa: CASSYSGSGPYGYTF
cdr3_nt: TGTGCCAGCAGTTACTCCGGCAGCGGACCCTATGGCTACACCTTC

v_call: TRBV12-3/TRBV12-4
d_call: .
j_call: TRBJ2-5
clone_size: few
cdr3_aa: CASSGGRDSHQETQYF
cdr3_nt: TGTGCCAGCAGTGGGGGGCGGGACAGCCACCAAGAGACCCAGTACTTC

v_call: TRBV2
d_call: TRBD1
j_call: TRBJ2-4
clone_size: few
cdr3_aa: CASRAGGQNIQYF
cdr3_nt: TGTGCCAGCAGGGCAGGGGGCCAAAACATTCAGTACTTC

v_call: TRBV10-3
d_call: TRBD2
j_call: TRBJ2-1
clone_size: .
cdr3_aa: CAIMGPTSGAYNEQFF
cdr3_nt: TGTGCCATCATGGGCCCCACTAGCGGGGCGTACAATGAGCAGTTCTTC